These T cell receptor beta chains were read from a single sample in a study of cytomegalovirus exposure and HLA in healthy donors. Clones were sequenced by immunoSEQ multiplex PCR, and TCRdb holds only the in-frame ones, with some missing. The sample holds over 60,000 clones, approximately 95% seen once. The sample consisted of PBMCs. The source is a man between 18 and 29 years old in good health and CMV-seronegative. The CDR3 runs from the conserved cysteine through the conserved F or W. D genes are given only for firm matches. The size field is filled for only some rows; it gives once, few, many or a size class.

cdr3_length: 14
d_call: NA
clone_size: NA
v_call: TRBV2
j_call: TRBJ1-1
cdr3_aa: CASSEPGRGTEAFF
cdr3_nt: TGTGCCAGCAGTGAACCAGGGAGGGGGACTGAAGCTTTCTTT

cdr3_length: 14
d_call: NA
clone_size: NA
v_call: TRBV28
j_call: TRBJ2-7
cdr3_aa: CASSRGATPNEQYF
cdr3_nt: TGTGCCAGCAGTCGGGGGGCAACCCCGAACGAGCAGTACTTC

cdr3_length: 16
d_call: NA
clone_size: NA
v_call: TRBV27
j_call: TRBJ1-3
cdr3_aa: CASSPSFGGAGNTIYF
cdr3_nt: TGTGCCAGCAGTCCTTCCTTTGGAGGGGCTGGAAACACCATATATTTT

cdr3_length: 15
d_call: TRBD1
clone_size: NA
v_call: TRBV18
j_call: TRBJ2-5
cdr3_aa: CASSPLTGASETQYF
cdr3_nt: TGTGCCAGCTCACCCTTGACAGGGGCGTCGGAGACCCAGTACTTC

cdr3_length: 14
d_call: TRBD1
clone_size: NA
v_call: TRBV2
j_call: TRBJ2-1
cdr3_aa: CASSGTGSHNEQFF
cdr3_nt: TGTGCCAGCAGTGGGACAGGGTCCCACAATGAGCAGTTCTTC

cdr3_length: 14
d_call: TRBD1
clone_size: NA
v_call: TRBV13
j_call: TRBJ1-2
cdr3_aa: CASSLGTGTYGYTF
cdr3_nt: TGTGCCAGCAGCTTAGGGACAGGGACCTATGGCTACACCTTC

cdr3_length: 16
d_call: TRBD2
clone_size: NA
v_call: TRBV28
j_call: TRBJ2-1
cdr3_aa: CASKRGASGDLGEQFF
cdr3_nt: TGTGCCAGCAAACGGGGGGCTAGCGGGGATCTAGGGGAGCAGTTCTTC

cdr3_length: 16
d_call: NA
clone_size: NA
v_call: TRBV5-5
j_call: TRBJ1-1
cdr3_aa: CASSLVGRGGNTEAFF
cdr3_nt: TGTGCCAGCAGCTTGGTAGGGCGGGGCGGGAACACTGAAGCTTTCTTT

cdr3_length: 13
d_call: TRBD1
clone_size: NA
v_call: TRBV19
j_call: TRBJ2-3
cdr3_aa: CASRTGSTDTQYF
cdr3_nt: TGTGCCAGCCGGACAGGGAGCACAGATACGCAGTATTTT

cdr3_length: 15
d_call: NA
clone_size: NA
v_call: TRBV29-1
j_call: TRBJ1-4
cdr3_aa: CSVEDREGSGRKLFF
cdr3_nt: TGCAGCGTTGAAGATCGGGAGGGGAGTGGGAGGAAACTGTTTTTT

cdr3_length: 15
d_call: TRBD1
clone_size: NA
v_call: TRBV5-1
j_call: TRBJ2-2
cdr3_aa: CASSFRDRTTGELFF
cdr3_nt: TGCGCCAGCAGCTTTAGGGACAGAACCACCGGGGAGCTGTTTTTT

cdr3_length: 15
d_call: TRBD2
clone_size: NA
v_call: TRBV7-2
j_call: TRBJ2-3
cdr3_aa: CASSSSGGAGYTQYF
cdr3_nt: TGTGCCAGCAGTAGTAGCGGGGGCGCAGGGTATACGCAGTATTTT

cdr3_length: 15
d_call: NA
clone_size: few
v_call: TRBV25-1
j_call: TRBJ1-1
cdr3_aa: CASSEYGGASTEAFF
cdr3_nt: TGTGCCAGCAGTGAATATGGGGGGGCGAGCACTGAAGCTTTCTTT

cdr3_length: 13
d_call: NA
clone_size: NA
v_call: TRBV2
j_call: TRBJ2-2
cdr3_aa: CASSRENTGELFF
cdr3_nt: TGTGCCAGCAGCCGGGAAAACACCGGGGAGCTGTTTTTT

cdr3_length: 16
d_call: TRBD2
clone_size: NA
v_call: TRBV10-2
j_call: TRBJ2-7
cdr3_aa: CASSEAGLVHDYEQYF
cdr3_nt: TGCGCCAGCAGTGAGGCAGGACTAGTCCATGACTACGAGCAGTACTTC

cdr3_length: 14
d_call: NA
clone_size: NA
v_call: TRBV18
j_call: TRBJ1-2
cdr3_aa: CASSGLSANYGYTF
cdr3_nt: TGTGCCAGCTCCGGACTTTCAGCTAACTATGGCTACACCTTC

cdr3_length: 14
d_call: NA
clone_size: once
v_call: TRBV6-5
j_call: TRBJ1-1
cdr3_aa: CASSTERVATEAFF
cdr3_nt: TGTGCCAGCAGTACTGAGAGGGTGGCCACTGAAGCTTTCTTT

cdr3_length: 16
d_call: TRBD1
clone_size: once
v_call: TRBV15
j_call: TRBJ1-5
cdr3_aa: CATSRGDRGSNQPQHF
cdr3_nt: TGTGCCACCAGCAGAGGAGACAGGGGCAGCAATCAGCCCCAGCATTTT

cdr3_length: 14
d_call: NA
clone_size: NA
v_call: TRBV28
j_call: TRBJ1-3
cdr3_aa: CASMTQGTGNTIYF
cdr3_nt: TGTGCCAGCATGACCCAGGGGACCGGAAACACCATATATTTT

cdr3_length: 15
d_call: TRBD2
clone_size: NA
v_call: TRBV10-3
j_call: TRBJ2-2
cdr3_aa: CAIKGSGGSTGELFF
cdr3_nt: TGTGCCATCAAAGGTAGCGGGGGTTCCACCGGGGAGCTGTTTTTT

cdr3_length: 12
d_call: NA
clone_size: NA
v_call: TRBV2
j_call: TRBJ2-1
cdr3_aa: CASSRAYNEQFF
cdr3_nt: TGTGCCAGCAGTCGGGCCTACAATGAGCAGTTCTTC

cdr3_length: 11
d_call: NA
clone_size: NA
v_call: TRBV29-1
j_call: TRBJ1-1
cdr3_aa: CSANGVGGAFF
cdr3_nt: TGCAGCGCTAACGGAGTGGGGGGGGCTTTCTTT

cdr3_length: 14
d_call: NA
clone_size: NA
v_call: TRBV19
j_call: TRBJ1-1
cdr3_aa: CASSIAQVNTEAFF
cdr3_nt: TGTGCCAGTAGTATAGCCCAGGTGAACACTGAAGCTTTCTTT

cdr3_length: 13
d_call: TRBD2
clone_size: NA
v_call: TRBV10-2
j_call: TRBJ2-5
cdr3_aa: CASRLAEFGAQYF
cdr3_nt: TGCGCCAGCAGACTAGCGGAATTCGGGGCCCAGTACTTC

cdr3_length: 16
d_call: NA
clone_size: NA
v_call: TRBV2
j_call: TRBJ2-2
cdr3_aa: CASSEKEVEGSGELFF
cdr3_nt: TGTGCCAGCAGTGAAAAGGAAGTGGAGGGTAGCGGGGAGCTGTTTTTT

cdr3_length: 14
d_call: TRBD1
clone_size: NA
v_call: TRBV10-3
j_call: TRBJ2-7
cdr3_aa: CAIRGDRGSYEQYF
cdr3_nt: TGTGCCATCAGGGGAGACAGGGGCTCCTACGAGCAGTACTTC

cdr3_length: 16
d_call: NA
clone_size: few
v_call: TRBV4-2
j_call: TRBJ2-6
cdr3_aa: CASSQDGQGGANVLTF
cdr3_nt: TGTGCCAGCAGCCAAGATGGGCAGGGTGGGGCCAACGTCCTGACTTTC

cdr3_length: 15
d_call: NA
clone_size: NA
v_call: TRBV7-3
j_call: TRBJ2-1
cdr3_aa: CASSLWGGRFNEQFF
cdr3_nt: TGTGCCAGCAGCCTCTGGGGGGGCAGGTTCAATGAGCAGTTCTTC

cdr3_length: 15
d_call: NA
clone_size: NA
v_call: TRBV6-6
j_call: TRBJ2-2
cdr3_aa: CASSSDRSNTGELFF
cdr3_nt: TGTGCCAGCAGTTCGGACAGATCCAACACCGGGGAGCTGTTTTTT

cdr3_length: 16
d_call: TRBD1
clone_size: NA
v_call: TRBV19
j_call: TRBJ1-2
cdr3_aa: CASDPGQPEKNYGYTF
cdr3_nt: TGTGCCAGTGATCCGGGACAGCCAGAAAAGAACTATGGCTACACCTTC

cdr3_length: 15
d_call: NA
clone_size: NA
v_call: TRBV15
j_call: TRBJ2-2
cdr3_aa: CATSMKQGSTGELFF
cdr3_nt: TGTGCCACCAGCATGAAACAGGGTTCCACCGGGGAGCTGTTTTTT

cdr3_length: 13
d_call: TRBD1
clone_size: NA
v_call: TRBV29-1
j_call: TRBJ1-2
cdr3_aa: CSVYRGTVDGYTF
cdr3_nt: TGCAGCGTATACAGGGGAACGGTTGATGGCTACACCTTC

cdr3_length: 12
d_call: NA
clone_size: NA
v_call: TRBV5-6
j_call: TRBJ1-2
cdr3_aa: CASSLRGTGYTF
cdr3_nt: TGTGCCAGCAGCTTGAGGGGTACAGGCTACACCTTC

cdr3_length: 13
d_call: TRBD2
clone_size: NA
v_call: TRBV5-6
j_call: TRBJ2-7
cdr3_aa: CASSFGRGGEEYF
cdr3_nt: TGTGCCAGCAGCTTCGGGCGGGGAGGGGAGGAGTACTTC

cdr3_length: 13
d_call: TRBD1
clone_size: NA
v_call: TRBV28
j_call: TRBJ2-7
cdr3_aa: CASSLSGGDEQYF
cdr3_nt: TGTGCCAGCAGTTTATCAGGGGGCGACGAGCAGTACTTC

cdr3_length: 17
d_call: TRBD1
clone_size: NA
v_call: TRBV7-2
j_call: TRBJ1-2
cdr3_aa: CASSLAPRQGERKGYTF
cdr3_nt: TGTGCCAGCAGCTTAGCCCCCCGACAGGGAGAAAGAAAGGGCTACACCTTC

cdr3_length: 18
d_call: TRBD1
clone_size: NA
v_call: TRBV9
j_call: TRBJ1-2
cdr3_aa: CASSVGLDRGTANYGYTF
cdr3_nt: TGTGCCAGCAGCGTAGGTCTGGACAGGGGGACGGCTAACTATGGCTACACCTTC

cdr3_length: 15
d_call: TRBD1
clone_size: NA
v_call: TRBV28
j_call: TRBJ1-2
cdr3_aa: CASITAGQGRGGYTF
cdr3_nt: TGTGCCAGCATCACCGCCGGACAGGGACGCGGTGGCTACACCTTC

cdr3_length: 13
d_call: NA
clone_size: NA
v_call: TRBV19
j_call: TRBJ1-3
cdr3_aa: CASGLTSGNTIYF
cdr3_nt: TGTGCCAGTGGGCTCACCTCTGGAAACACCATATATTTT

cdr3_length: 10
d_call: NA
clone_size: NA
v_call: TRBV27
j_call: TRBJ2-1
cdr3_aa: CASSFPEQFF
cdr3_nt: TGTGCCAGCAGTTTTCCGGAGCAGTTCTTC

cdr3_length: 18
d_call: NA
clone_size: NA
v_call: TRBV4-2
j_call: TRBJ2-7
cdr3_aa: CASSQAQPNLGGTYEQYF
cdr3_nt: TGTGCCAGCAGCCAAGCCCAACCTAACTTAGGGGGAACCTACGAGCAGTACTTC